This T cell receptor beta chain came from a study of T cell changes during pregnancy in multiple sclerosis. Trimming removed 1 base from V and 5 bases from J, with 8 bases in between. CDR1 is KGHSH, CDR2 LQKENI, per germline. This CDR3 region has 14 residues. Repertoires were generated with immunoSEQ multiplex PCR, while TCRdb's copy carries only in-frame clones and drops some. The data hold 60,000 to 70,000 clones, with 90% to 95% observed a single time. This clone was picked up one time. The source material was peripheral blood, sampled in the third trimester of pregnancy. The source is a female donor in good health, enrolled as a control in a pregnancy study. The chain recombines TRBV18 with TRBJ2-2; D gene uncertain. Here the CDR3 DNA reads TGTGCCAGCTCACCACGTGCGGAAACCGGGGAGCTGTTTTTT. Protein product: CASSPRAETGELFF.